This T cell receptor (beta chain) was retrieved from a study of CD8 T cells in Susac syndrome. After extraction with the RNeasy kit, about 0.5 to 1 ug of the RNA was reverse transcribed using random hexamers. One entry per CDR3 protein results from TCRdb running MiXCR on the immunoSEQ multiplex PCR reads. The sample yields some 300,000 distinct CDR3 sequences, roughly 85% seen once. CD8+ and CD4+ T cells were negatively isolated; TEMRA cells were FACS-enriched. V lost 4 bases, J lost 2 bases, and 18 bases lay in between. The CDR3 sequence is 16 residues long. Specimen: CD8+ T cells from PBMCs. The chain carries TRBV12-3 or TRBV12-4 and TRBJ2-7, with D perhaps matching TRBD1 (6 bases). The sequence was obtained from a human donor with multiple sclerosis. As DNA, the CDR3 is TGTGCCAGCAGTTCCCAGGTTACGGGACACCCCTACGAGCAGTACTTC. The encoded protein is CASSSQVTGHPYEQYF.